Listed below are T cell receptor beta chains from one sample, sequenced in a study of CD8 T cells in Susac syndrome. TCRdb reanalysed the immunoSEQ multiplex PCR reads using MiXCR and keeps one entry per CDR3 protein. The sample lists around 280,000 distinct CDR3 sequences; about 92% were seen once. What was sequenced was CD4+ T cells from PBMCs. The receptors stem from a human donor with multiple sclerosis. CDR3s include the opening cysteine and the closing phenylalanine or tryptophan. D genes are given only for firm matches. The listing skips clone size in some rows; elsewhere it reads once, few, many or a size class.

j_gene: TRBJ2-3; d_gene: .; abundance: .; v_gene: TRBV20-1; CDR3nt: TGCAGTGCTAGAGATGGCGGGCACACAGATACGCAGTATTTT; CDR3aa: CSARDGGHTDTQYF
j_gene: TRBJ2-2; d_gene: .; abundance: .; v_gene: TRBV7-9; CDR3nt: TGTGCCAGCAGCTTACAGCAGGGCCCCACCGGGGAGCTGTTTTTT; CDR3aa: CASSLQQGPTGELFF
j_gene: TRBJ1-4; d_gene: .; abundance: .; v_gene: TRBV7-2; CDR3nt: TGTGCCAGCAGCTTTCGTGGGGGGGAGAATGAAAAACTGTTTTTT; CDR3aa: CASSFRGGENEKLFF
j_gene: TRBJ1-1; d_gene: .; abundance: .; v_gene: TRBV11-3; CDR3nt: TGTGCCAGCAGCTCAGGACGGAGGAACACTGAAGCTTTCTTT; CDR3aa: CASSSGRRNTEAFF
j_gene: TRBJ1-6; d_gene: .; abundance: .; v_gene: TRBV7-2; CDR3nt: TGTGCCAGCAGCCAATACCGATCACCCCTCCACTTT; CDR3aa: CASSQYRSPLHF
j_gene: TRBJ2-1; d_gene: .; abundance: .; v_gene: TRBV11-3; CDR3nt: TGTGCCAGCAGCCCTGCGTTCGGGAATGAGCAGTTCTTC; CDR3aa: CASSPAFGNEQFF
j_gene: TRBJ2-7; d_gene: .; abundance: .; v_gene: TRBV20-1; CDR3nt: TGCAGTGGTTGGGGGGCCCTTACGGACGAGCAGTACTTC; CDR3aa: CSGWGALTDEQYF
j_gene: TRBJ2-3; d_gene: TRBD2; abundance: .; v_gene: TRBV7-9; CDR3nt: TGTGCCAGCAGCGTCCCTAGCGGGAGCACAGATACGCAGTATTTT; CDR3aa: CASSVPSGSTDTQYF
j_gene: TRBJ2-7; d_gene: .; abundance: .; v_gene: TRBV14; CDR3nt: TGTGCCAGCAGCCAGACAGTTACCTACGAGCAGTACTTC; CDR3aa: CASSQTVTYEQYF
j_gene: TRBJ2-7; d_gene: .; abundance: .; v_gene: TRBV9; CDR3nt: TGTGCCAGCAGCGTAGGTGAGACGGGTGCCTACGAGCAGTACTTC; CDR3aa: CASSVGETGAYEQYF
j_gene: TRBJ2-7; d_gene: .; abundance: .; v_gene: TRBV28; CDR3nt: TGTGCCAGCAGTTGGAACTACGAGCAGTACTTC; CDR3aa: CASSWNYEQYF
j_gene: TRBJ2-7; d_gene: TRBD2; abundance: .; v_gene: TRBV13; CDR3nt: TGTGCCAGCAGCTTAAGCCTAGCGGGGACCTACGAGCAGTACTTC; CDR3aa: CASSLSLAGTYEQYF
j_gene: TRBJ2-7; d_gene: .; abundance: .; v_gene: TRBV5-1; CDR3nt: TGCGCCAGCAGCCCGGCAGCGCCCACCTACGAGCAGTACTTC; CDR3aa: CASSPAAPTYEQYF
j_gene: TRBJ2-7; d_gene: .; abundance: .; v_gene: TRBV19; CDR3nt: TGTGCCAGTAGTGCGCGGACGGCCCTCCCGCAGTACTTC; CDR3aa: CASSARTALPQYF
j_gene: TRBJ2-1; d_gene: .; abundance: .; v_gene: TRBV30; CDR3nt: TGTGCCTGGAGTGCGCAGGGAAATGAGCAGTTCTTC; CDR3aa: CAWSAQGNEQFF
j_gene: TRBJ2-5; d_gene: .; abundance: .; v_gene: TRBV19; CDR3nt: TGTGCCAGTAGTATAGGGGCGGGGAGCCAGTACTTC; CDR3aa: CASSIGAGSQYF
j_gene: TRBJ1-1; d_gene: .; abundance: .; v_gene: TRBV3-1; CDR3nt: TGTGCCAGCAGCTCTACCTTAGAATCGCAGGCTTTCTTT; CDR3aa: CASSSTLESQAFF
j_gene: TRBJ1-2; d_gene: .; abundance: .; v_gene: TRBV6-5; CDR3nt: TGTGCCAGCAGTAGGGGGTTCGACTATGGCTACACCTTC; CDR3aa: CASSRGFDYGYTF
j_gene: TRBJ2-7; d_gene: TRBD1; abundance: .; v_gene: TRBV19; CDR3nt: TGTGCCAGTAGTCCCATCGACAGGGCCCTTTTTAACGAGCAGTACTTC; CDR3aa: CASSPIDRALFNEQYF
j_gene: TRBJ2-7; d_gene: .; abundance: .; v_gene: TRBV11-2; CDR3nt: TGTGCCAGCAGCTTAGAGCCGGGGAATGGCTACGAGCAGTACTTC; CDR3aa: CASSLEPGNGYEQYF
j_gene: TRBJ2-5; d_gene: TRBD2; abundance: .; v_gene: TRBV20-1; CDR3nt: TGCAGTGCTAGAGTACCGGGGGGGCCGGAGACCCAGTACTTC; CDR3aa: CSARVPGGPETQYF
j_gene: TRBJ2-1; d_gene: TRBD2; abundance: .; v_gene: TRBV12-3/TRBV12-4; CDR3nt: TGTGCCAGCAGTTTTTTTGCGGGAGACCTCCAGTTCTTC; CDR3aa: CASSFFAGDLQFF
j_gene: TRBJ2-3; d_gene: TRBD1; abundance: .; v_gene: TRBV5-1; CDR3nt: TGCGCCAGCAGCCAGGACAGGGGCACAGATACGCAGTATTTT; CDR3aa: CASSQDRGTDTQYF
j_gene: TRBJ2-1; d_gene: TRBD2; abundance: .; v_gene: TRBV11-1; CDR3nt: TGTGCCAGCAGCCGGGGACTAGCAGTTTACAATGAGCAGTTCTTC; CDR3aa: CASSRGLAVYNEQFF
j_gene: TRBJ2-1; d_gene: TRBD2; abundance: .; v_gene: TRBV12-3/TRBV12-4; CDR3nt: TGTGCCAGCCTCCCAGCGGGGGGGCGAAATGAGCAGTTCTTC; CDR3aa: CASLPAGGRNEQFF
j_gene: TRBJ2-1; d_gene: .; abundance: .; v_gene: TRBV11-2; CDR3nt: TGTGCCAGCAGCTCGACTCTGAGCTCCTACAATGAGCAGTTCTTC; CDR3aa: CASSSTLSSYNEQFF
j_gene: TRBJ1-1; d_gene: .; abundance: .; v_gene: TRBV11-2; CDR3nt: TGTGCCAGCAGCTTAATCCGCGCGGTGGCTTTCTTT; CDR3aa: CASSLIRAVAFF
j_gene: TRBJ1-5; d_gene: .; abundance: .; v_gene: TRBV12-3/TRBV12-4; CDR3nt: TGTGCCAGCAGTTTCAAAACGCTCGGTATGAGCGGACAGCCCCAGCATTTT; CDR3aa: CASSFKTLGMSGQPQHF
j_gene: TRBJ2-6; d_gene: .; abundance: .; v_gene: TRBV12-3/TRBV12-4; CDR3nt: TGTGCCAGCAGTCGGGACCGTTCCCCTGGGGCCAACGTCCTGACTTTC; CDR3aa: CASSRDRSPGANVLTF
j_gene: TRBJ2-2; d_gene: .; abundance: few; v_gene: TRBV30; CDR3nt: TGTGCCTGGATTAGGGGCCCCCCGAACACCGGGGAGCTGTTTTTT; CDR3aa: CAWIRGPPNTGELFF
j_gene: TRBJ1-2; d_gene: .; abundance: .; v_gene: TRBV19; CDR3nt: TGTGCCAGCGCGCAGGGCAGGAGTTATGGCTACACCTTC; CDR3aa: CASAQGRSYGYTF
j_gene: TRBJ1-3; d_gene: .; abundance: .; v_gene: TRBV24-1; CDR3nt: TGTGCCACCAGTGGACGATGGAGAGGGGAAACTGGAAACACCATATATTTT; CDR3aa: CATSGRWRGETGNTIYF
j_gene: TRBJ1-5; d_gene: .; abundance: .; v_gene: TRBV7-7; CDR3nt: TGCGCCCCCGTCGGCAGGCCTGCCCGGCAGCCCCAGCATTTT; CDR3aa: CAPVGRPARQPQHF
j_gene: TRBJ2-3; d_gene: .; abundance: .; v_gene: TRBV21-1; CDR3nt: TGTGCCAGCAGCCCGCACAGAGGGAACGCAGATACGCAGTATTTT; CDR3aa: CASSPHRGNADTQYF
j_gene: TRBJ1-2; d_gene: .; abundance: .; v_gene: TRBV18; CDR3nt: TGTGCCAGCTCACCAAGCCGTAGGAACTATGGCTACACCTTC; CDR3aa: CASSPSRRNYGYTF
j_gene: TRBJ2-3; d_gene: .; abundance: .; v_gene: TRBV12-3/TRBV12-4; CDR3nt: TGTGCCAGCAGAAGAGCCCCGTCTGGCACAGATACGCAGTATTTT; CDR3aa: CASRRAPSGTDTQYF
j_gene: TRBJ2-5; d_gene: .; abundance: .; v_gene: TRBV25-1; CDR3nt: TGTGCCAGCAGTGCCCTCGGTACCATAGCAGGGGCTGAGACCCAGTACTTC; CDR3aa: CASSALGTIAGAETQYF
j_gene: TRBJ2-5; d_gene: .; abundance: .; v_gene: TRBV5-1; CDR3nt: TGCGCCAGCAGCTTTAACAGAGGCTGGCAAGAGACCCAGTACTTC; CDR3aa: CASSFNRGWQETQYF
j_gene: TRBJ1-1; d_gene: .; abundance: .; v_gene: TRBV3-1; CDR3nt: TGTGCCAGCAGCCAATCCACCCCGAATACTGAAGCTTTCTTT; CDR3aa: CASSQSTPNTEAFF
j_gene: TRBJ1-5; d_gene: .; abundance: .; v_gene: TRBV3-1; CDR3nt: TGTGCCAGCAGCCAAAGTCACCAGGGTCGCAATCAGCCCCAGCATTTT; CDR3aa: CASSQSHQGRNQPQHF
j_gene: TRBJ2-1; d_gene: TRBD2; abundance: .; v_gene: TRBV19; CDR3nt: TGTGCCAGTAGTATCTCTAGCGGGGTCGGGGATGAGCAGTTCTTC; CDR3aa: CASSISSGVGDEQFF
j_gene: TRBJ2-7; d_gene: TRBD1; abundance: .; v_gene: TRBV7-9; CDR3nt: TGTGCCAGCAGTACCGCTGACAGGGGCTTCTCCTACGAGCAGTACTTC; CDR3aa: CASSTADRGFSYEQYF
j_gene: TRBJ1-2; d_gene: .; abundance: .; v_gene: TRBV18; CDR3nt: TGTGCCAGCTCTTCCACGAGGGGCAGGAGTCTGTCTACTAACTATGGCTACACCTTC; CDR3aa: CASSSTRGRSLSTNYGYTF
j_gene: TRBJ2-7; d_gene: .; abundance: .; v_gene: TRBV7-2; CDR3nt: TGTGCCAGCAGCTTATACGCCTTGAGGGACTACGAGCAGTACTTC; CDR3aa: CASSLYALRDYEQYF
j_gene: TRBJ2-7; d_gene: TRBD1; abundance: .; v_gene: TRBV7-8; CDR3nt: TGTGCCAGCAGCTCCCCCCAGGGGGCGCAGTACTTC; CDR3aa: CASSSPQGAQYF
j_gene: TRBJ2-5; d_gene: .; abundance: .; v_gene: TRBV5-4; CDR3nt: TGTGCCAGCAGCCTGGCCACCGGGTCGCAAGAGACCCAGTACTTC; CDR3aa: CASSLATGSQETQYF
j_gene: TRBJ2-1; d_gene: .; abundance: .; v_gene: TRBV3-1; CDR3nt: TGTGCCAGCAGCCAAGCAGTCAATGAGCAGTTCTTC; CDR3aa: CASSQAVNEQFF
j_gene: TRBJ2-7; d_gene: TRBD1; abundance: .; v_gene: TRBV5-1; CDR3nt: TGCGCCAGCAGCGGACGGACAGGGGCATATGACGAGCAGTACTTC; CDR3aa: CASSGRTGAYDEQYF
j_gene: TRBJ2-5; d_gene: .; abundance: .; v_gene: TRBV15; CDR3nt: TGTGCCACCAGCAGAGTCACGGGGAGAGGGGAGACCCAGTACTTC; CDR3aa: CATSRVTGRGETQYF
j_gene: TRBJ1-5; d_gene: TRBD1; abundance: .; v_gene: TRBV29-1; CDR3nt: TGCAGCGTTGCAGGGGGCAACGGCAATCAGCCCCAGCATTTT; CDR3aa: CSVAGGNGNQPQHF